Sequencing of this T cell receptor (beta chain) was carried out in a study of blood T cell repertoires in COVID-19. TCRdb's table, derived via immunoSEQ multiplex PCR, lists solely in-frame clones and lacks some. The repertoire holds around 480,000 clones, with about nine tenths as singletons. Germline-derived CDR1 and CDR2 are LNHNV and YYDKDF (reference sequence). The CDR3 has 14 amino acids. Trimming shortened V by 0 bases and J by 3 bases, and 9 bases separated the two germline ends. Patients from Seattle were sampled longitudinally, starting during active infection. This rearrangement joins TRBV15 to TRBJ2-7; perhaps TRBD1 as D (5 bases). The sample was peripheral blood. This clonotype originated in a woman in her 50s with COVID-19, enrolled during active disease. CDR3 protein: CATSRDRQGYEQYF. CDR3 DNA sequence: TGTGCCACCAGCAGAGATAGGCAGGGCTACGAGCAGTACTTC.